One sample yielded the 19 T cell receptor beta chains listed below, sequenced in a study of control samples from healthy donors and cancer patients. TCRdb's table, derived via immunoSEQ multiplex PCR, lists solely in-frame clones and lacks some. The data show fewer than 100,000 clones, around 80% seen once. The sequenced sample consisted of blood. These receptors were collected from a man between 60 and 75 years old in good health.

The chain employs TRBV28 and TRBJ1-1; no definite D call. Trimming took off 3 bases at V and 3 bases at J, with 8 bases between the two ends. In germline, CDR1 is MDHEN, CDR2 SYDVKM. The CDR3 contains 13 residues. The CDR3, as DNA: TGTGCCAGCAGTTTTGGGTCGTACACTGAAGCTTTCTTT. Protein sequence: CASSFGSYTEAFF.

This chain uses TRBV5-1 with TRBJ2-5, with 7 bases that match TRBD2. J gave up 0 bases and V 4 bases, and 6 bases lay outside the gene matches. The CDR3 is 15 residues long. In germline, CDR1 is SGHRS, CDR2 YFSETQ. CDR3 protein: CASSASGTNQETQYF. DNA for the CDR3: TGCGCCAGCAGCGCCTCCGGGACTAACCAAGAGACCCAGTACTTC.

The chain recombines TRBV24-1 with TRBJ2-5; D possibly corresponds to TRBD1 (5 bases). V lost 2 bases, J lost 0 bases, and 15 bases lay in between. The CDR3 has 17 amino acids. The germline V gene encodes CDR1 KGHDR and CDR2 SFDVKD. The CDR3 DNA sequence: TGTGCCACCAGTGATTCCCGTTGGTCCAGGGACCAAGAGACCCAGTACTTC. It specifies CATSDSRWSRDQETQYF.

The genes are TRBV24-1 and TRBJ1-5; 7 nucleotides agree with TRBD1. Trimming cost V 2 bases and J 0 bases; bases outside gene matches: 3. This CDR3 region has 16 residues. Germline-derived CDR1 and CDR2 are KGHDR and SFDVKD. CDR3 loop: CATSDSGQHSNQPQHF. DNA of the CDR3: TGTGCCACCAGTGATTCGGGACAGCATAGCAATCAGCCCCAGCATTTT.

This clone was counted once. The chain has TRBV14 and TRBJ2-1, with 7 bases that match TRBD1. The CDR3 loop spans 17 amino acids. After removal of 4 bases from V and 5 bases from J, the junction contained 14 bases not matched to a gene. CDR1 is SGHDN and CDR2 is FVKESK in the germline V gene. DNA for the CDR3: TGTGCCAGCAGCCGCTTTATCGGGACAGCAGATGACAATGAGCAGTTCTTC. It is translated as CASSRFIGTADDNEQFF.

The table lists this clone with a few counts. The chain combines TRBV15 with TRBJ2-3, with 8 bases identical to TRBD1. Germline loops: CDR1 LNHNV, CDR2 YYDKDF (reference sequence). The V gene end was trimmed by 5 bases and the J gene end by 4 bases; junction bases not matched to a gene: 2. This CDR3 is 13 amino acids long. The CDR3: CATSVQGADTQYF. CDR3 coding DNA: TGTGCCACCAGCGTACAGGGGGCAGATACGCAGTATTTT.

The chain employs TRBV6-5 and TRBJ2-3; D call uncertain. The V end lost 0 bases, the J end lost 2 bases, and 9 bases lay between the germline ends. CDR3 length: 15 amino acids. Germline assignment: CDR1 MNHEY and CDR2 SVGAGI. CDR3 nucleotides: TGTGCCAGCAGTTACTCCAGTGCAGACACAGATACGCAGTATTTT. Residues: CASSYSSADTDTQYF.

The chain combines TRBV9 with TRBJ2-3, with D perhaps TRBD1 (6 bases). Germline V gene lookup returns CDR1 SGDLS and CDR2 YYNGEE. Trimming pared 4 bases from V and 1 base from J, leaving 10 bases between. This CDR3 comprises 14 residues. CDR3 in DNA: TGTGCCAGCAGCCCCCGACAGGGCACAGATACGCAGTATTTT. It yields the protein CASSPRQGTDTQYF.

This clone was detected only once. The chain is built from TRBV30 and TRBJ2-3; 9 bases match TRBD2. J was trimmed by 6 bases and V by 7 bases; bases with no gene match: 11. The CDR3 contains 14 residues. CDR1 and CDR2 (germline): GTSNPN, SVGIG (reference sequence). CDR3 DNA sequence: TGTGCCTCTAGGGCGGGGGGGCCTATGGATACGCAGTATTTT. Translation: CASRAGGPMDTQYF.

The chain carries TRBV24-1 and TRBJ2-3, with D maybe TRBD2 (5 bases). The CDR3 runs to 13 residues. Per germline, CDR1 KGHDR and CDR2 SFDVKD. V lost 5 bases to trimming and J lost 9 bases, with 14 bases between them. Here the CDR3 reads CATSAGSGMTQYF. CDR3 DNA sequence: TGTGCCACCAGTGCCGGGTCGGGGATGACGCAGTATTTT.

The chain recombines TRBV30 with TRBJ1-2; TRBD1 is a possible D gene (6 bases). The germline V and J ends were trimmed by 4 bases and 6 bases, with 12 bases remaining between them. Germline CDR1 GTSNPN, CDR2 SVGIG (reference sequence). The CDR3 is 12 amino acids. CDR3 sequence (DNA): TGTGCCTGGACCCCCGGGACAAATGGCTACACCTTC. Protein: CAWTPGTNGYTF.

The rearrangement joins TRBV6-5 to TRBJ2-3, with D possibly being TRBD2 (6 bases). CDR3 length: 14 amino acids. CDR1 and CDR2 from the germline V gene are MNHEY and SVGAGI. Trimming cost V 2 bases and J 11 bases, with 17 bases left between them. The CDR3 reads CASSYGVLGTQQYF. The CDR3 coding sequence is TGTGCCAGCAGTTACGGGGTACTAGGGACTCAGCAGTATTTT.

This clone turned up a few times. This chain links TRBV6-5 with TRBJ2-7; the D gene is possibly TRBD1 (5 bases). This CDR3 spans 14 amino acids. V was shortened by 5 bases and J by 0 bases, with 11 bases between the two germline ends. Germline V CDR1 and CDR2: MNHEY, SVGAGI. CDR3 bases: TGTGCCAGCAGTATTTACAGGTCCTCCTACGAGCAGTACTTC. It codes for CASSIYRSSYEQYF.

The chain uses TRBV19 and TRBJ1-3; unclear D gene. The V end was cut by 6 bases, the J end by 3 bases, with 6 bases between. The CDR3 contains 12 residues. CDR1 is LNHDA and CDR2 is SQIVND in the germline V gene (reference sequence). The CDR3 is CASRTHGNTIYF. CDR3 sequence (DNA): TGTGCCAGTAGGACTCATGGAAACACCATATATTTT.

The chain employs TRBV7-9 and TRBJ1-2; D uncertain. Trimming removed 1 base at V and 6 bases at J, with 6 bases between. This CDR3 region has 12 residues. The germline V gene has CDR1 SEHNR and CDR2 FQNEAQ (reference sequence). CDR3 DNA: TGTGCCAGCAGCTTAGACGGGGATGGCTACACCTTC. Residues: CASSLDGDGYTF.

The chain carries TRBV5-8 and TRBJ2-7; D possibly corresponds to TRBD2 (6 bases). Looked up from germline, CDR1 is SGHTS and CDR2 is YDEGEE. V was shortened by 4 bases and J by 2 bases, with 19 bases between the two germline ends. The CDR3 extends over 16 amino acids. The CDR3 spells CASSQGRRERTYEQYF. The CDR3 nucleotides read TGTGCCAGCAGCCAGGGCCGGAGGGAGAGGACCTACGAGCAGTACTTC.

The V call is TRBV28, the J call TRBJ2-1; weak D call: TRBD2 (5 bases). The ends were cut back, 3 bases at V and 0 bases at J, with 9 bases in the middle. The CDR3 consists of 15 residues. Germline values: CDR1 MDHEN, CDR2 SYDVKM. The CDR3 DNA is TGTGCCAGCAGTTTGATGGGGAGCTCCTACAATGAGCAGTTCTTC. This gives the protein CASSLMGSSYNEQFF.

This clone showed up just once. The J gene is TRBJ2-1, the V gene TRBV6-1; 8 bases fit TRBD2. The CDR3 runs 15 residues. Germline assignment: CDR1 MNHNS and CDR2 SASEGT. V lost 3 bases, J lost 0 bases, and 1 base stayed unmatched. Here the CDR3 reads CASSEGTSSYNEQFF. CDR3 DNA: TGTGCCAGCAGTGAGGGGACTAGCTCCTACAATGAGCAGTTCTTC.

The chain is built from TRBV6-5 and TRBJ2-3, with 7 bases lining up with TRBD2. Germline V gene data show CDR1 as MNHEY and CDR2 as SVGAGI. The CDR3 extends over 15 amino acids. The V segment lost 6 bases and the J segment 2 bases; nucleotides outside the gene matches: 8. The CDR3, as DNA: TGTGCCAGCAGGGGACTAACCCAACTCACAGATACGCAGTATTTT. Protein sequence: CASRGLTQLTDTQYF.